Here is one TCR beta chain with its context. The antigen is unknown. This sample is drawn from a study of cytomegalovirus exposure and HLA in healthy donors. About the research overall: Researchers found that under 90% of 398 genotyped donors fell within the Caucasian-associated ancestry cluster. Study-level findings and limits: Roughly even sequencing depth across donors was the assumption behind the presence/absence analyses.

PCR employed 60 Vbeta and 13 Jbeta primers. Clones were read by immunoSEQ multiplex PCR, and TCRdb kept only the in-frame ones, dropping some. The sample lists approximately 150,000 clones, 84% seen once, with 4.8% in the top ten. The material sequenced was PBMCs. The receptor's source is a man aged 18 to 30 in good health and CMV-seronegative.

This chain's CDR3 is CASSFWAGGPFDEQFF. Here the CDR3 DNA reads TGTGCCAGCAGCTTCTGGGCGGGAGGTCCGTTTGATGAGCAGTTCTTC. This rearrangement joins TRBV5-7 to TRBJ2-1, with 8 bases identical to TRBD2. TRBV5-7 is classed as an ORF, of uncertain function. V was clipped by 2 bases and J by 8 bases; unmatched bases: 12. The CDR3 is 16 residues long.